The source of this TCR beta chain is a study of cytomegalovirus exposure and HLA in healthy donors. With respect to this clone: Its antigen is not known.

Overall study results and limits: First-cohort TCR clusters were later found to tend to co-occur in the 90 to 150 validation repertoires. Most TCRs appeared rarely, but some public TCRs recurred in many donors. Cytomegalovirus association was listed for about 170 TCR beta chains. CMV antigen specificity was confirmed in vitro for three CMV-associated chains.

Sequencing was performed with immunoSEQ multiplex PCR; in TCRdb, only in-frame clones are kept and a portion is missing. The table records about 110,000 clones, approximately 89% of them present only once. The germline V gene encodes CDR1 LNHNV and CDR2 YYDKDF (reference sequence). This CDR3 is built from 17 residues. The V end lost 2 bases, the J end lost 3 bases, and 17 bases lay between the germline ends. The rearrangement uses TRBV15 and TRBJ1-3, with a weak D call TRBD1 (6 bases). Sequenced sample: PBMCs. This clonotype was sampled from a woman between 18 and 29 years old in good health and CMV-seronegative. The CDR3 bases are TGTGCCACCAGCAGAATTCGTCGGGGGGCGGTTGGAAACACCATATATTTT. Its protein product is CATSRIRRGAVGNTIYF.